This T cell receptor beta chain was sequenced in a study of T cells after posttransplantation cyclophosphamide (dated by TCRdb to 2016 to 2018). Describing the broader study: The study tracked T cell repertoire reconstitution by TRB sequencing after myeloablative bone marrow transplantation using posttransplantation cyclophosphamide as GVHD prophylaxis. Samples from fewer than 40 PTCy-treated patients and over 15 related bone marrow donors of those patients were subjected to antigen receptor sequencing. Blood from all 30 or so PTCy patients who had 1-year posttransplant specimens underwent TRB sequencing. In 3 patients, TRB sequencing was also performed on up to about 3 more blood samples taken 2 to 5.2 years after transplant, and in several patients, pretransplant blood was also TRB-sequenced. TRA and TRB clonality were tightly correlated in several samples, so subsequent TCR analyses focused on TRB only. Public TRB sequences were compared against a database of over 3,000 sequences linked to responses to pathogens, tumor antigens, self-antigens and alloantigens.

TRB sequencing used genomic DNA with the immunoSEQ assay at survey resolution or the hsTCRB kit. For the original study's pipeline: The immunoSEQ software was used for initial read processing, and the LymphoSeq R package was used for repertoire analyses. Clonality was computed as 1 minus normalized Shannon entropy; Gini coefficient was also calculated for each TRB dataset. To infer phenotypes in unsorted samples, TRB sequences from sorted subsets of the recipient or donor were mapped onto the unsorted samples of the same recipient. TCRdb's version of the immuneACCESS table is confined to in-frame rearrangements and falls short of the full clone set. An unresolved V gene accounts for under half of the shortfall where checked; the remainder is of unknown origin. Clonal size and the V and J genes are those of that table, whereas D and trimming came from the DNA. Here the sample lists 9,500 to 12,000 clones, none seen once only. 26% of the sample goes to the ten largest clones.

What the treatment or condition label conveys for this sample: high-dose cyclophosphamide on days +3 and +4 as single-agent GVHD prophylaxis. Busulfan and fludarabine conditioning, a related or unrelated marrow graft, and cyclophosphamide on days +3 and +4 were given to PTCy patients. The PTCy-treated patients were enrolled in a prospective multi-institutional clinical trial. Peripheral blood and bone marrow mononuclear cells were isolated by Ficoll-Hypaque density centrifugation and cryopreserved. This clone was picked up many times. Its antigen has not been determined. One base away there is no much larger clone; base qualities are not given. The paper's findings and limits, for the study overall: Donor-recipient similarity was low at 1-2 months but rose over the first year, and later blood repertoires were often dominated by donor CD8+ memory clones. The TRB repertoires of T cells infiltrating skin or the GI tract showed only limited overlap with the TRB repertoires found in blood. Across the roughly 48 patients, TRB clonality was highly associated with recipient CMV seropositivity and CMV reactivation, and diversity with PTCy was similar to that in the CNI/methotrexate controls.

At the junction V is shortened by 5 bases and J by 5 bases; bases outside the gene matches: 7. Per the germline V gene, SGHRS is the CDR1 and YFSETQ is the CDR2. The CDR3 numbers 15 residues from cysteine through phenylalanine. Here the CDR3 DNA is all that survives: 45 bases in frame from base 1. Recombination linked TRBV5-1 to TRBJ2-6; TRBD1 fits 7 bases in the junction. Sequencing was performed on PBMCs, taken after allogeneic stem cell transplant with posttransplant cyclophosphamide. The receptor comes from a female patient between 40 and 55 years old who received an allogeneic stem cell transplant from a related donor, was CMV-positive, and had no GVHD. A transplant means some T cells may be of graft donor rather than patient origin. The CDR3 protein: CASRQQTGWANVLTF. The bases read TGCGCCAGCAGACAACAGACAGGGTGGGCCAACGTCCTGACTTTC.